This T cell receptor beta chain stems from a study of beta chain features in type 1 diabetes. General study results and limits: Among all four CD4+ subsets, Type 1 diabetes patients had TCRB CDR3s that were moderately but significantly shorter.

Isolated RNA was reverse transcribed in full, so expressed TCRB transcripts were sequenced. Roughly 3.57 million reads on average were seen across naive, central memory and regulatory T cell samples. Repertoires were generated with immunoSEQ multiplex PCR, while TCRdb's copy carries only in-frame clones and drops some. The top ten hold 0.06% to 0.07% of the sample, which has hundreds of thousands of clones, about 30% seen once. V was trimmed by 5 bases and J by 1 base, leaving 14 bases between them. Germline-derived CDR1 and CDR2 are GTSNPN and SVGIG (reference sequence). The length of the CDR3 is 14 residues. Concerning this clone itself: The antigen is undetermined.

The source material was naive CD4+ T cells from blood. This receptor was taken from a man between 18 and 29 years old in good health. The chain is built from TRBV30 and TRBJ1-1; unclear D gene. The CDR3 DNA is TGTGCCTGGTTAATTGGACGGCCGAACACTGAAGCTTTCTTT. Translating gives CAWLIGRPNTEAFF.